This T cell receptor (beta chain) was captured by sequencing in a study of radiotherapy plus CTLA-4 blockade in lung cancer. Turning to the study itself: Approximately 18% of patients responded objectively, and around 32% achieved disease control. General study points: TCR clones from tumors expanded in blood after radiotherapy plus ipilimumab. With interferon-beta, early dynamics of blood T cell clones were reported to best predict response.

Ipilimumab CTLA-4 blockade and focal radiation were given to patients with chemo-refractory metastatic non-small-cell lung cancer. Worth noting for this clone: Antigen specificity is unknown.

Here immunoSEQ multiplex PCR was the method, and the copy in TCRdb shows in-frame clones only, minus some. This table has 50,000 to 65,000 clones, 75% to 80% appearing once. Germline V gene data show CDR1 as SNHLY and CDR2 as FYNNEI. Trimming left V 3 bases short and J 2 bases short, with 11 bases between. The CDR3 totals 14 residues. This specimen was peripheral blood, taken from a patient treated with radiotherapy plus ipilimumab. The chain is built from TRBV2 and TRBJ2-7, with D possibly TRBD1 on 5 matching bases. The sequence derives from a human donor with non-small cell lung cancer whose response to radiotherapy plus ipilimumab could not be evaluated. The CDR3 region is CASSERRVAYEQYF. CDR3 DNA sequence: TGTGCCAGCAGTGAGCGCAGGGTAGCCTACGAGCAGTACTTC.